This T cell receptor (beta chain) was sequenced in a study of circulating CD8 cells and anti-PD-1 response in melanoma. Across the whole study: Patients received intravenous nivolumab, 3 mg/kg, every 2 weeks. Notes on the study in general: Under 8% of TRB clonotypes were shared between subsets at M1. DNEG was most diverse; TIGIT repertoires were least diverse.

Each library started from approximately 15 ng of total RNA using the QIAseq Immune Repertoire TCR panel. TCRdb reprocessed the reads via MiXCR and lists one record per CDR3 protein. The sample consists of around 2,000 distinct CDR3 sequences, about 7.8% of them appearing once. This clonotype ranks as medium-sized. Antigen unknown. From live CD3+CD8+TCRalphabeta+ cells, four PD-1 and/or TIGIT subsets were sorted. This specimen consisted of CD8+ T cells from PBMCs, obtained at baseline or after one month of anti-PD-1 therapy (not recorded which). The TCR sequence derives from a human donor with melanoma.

In DNA form, the CDR3 reads TGTGCCAGCAGCTACGGACAAAATGAAAAACTGTTTTTT. Its translation: CASSYGQNEKLFF. The chain combines TRBV9 with TRBJ1-4; possible D gene TRBD1, 5 bases. Germline CDR1 SGDLS, CDR2 YYNGEE. The CDR3 is 13 residues long. Trimming cost V 4 bases and J 5 bases, with 9 bases left between them.